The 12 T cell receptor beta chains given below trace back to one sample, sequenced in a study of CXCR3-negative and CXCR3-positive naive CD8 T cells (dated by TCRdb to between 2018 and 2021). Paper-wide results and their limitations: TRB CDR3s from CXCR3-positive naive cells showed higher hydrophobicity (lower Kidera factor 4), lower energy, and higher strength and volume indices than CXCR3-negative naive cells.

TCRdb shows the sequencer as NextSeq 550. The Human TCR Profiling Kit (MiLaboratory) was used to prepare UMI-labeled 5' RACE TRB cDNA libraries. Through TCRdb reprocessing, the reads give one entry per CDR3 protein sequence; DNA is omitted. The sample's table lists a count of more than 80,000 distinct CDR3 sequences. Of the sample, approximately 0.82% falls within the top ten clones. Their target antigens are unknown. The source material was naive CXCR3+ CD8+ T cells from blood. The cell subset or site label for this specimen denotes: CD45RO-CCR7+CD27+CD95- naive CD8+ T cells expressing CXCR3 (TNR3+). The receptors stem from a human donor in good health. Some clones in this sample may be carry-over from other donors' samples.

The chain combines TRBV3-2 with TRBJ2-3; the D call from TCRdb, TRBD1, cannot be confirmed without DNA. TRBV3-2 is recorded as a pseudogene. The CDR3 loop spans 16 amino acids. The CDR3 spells CASSQALRGAVDTQYF.

The CDR3 loop reads CASSLSQGGNEQFF. This chain joins TRBV28 and TRBJ2-1; the TRBD1 assignment by TCRdb is unverifiable without DNA. CDR3 size: 14 residues. CDR1 and CDR2 (germline): MDHEN, SYDVKM.

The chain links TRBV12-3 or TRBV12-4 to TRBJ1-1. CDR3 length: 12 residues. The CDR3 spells CASTDRNTEAFF.

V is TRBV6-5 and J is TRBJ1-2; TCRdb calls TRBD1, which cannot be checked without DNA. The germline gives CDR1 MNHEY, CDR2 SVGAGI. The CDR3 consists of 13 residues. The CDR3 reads CASSYGAGYGYTF.

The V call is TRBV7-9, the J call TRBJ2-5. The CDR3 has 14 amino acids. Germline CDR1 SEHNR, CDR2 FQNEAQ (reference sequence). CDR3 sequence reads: CASSLGMNQETQYF.

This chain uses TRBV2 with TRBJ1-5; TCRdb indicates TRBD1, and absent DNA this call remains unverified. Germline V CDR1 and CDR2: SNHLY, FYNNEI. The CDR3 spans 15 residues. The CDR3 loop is CASSDRGYGLQPQHF.

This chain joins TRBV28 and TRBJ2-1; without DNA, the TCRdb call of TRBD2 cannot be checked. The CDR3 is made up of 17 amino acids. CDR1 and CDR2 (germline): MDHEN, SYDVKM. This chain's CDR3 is CASSFYRGLAEYNEQFF.

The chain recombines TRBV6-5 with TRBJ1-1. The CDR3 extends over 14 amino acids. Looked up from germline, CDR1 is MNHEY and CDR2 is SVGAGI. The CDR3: CASSYSQKVTEAFF.

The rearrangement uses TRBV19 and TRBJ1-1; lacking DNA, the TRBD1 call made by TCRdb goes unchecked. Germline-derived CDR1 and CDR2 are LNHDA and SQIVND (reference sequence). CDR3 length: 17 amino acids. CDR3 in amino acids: CASSIDPDSIARTEAFF.

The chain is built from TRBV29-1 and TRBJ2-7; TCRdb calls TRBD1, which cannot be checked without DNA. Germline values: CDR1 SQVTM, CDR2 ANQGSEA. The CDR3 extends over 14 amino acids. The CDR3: CSVEDRGPSYEQYF.

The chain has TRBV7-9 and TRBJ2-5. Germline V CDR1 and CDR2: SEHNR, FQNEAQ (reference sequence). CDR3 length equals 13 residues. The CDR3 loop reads CASSTSTQETQYF.

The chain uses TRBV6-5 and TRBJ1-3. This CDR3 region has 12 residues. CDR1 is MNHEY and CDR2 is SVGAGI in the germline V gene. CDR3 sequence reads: CASRSSGNTIYF.